This is a list of T cell receptor beta chains from one sample in a study of long-term antiretroviral therapy in people with HIV. TCRdb's copy holds only in-frame clones and misses some; the assay was immunoSEQ multiplex PCR. Here the sample spans 20,000 or so clones, about 74% being singletons. The material was unsorted PBMCs, obtained 0.5 years before starting antiretroviral therapy. The source is a young man with HIV. The conserved cysteine and the conserved F or W are not part of the CDR3 here.

CDR3 protein: ASRTGGNTEAF; J gene: TRBJ1-1; V gene: TRBV19
CDR3 protein: ASSSGPQRSYEQY; J gene: TRBJ2-7; V gene: TRBV5-1
CDR3 protein: ASSLRGEQWETQY; J gene: TRBJ2-5; V gene: TRBV7-6
CDR3 protein: ASSPSAGTEAF; J gene: TRBJ1-1; V gene: TRBV5-6
CDR3 protein: ASSSYTSGRINEQF; J gene: TRBJ2-1; V gene: TRBV7-3
CDR3 protein: ASRGWGVAGEKLF; J gene: TRBJ1-4; V gene: TRBV27
CDR3 protein: ASSPGGVNNQPQH; J gene: TRBJ1-5; V gene: TRBV28
CDR3 protein: ATLAGGTYNEQF; J gene: TRBJ2-1; V gene: TRBV2
CDR3 protein: ASTSGSYNEQF; J gene: TRBJ2-1; V gene: TRBV7-2
CDR3 protein: ASSMTVNTEAF; J gene: TRBJ1-1; V gene: TRBV19
CDR3 protein: ASSFGIAEDTQY; J gene: TRBJ2-3; V gene: TRBV7-3
CDR3 protein: ASSIKGGNTEAF; J gene: TRBJ1-1; V gene: TRBV19
CDR3 protein: ASSLRRVNQPQH; J gene: TRBJ1-5; V gene: TRBV27
CDR3 protein: ASGERAGDSYNEQF; J gene: TRBJ2-1; V gene: TRBV9
CDR3 protein: ASSFPGVEQF; J gene: TRBJ2-1; V gene: TRBV6-5
CDR3 protein: ASSPGQGSSSPLH; J gene: TRBJ1-6; V gene: TRBV18
CDR3 protein: ASWDRGGYGYT; J gene: TRBJ1-2; V gene: TRBV2
CDR3 protein: ASSERAAGAYEQY; J gene: TRBJ2-7; V gene: TRBV6-1
CDR3 protein: ASSPGTGDTGELF; J gene: TRBJ2-2; V gene: TRBV7-9
CDR3 protein: ASARLGGGYSYNEQF; J gene: TRBJ2-1; V gene: TRBV2
CDR3 protein: ASARARGTEAF; J gene: TRBJ1-1; V gene: TRBV12-5
CDR3 protein: ASRAVGTNEKLF; J gene: TRBJ1-4; V gene: TRBV7-9
CDR3 protein: ASRQNPLAGSTDTQY; J gene: TRBJ2-3; V gene: TRBV6-4
CDR3 protein: AISESGSGNEQY; J gene: TRBJ2-7; V gene: TRBV10-3
CDR3 protein: ASSFWTSGGDEQF; J gene: TRBJ2-1; V gene: TRBV7-2
CDR3 protein: ATSREFAQPQH; J gene: TRBJ1-5; V gene: TRBV15
CDR3 protein: ASSNLQGSNQPQH; J gene: TRBJ1-5; V gene: TRBV5-5
CDR3 protein: ASRDRNQPQH; J gene: TRBJ1-5; V gene: TRBV27
CDR3 protein: ASSEREGGSYEQY; J gene: TRBJ2-7; V gene: TRBV6-1
CDR3 protein: ASSPDRFSYNEQF; J gene: TRBJ2-1; V gene: TRBV5-1
CDR3 protein: ASSWSGPANTEAF; J gene: TRBJ1-1; V gene: TRBV5-1
CDR3 protein: ASRGPPGLQETQY; J gene: TRBJ2-5; V gene: TRBV7-8
CDR3 protein: ASSLALGRNEQF; J gene: TRBJ2-1; V gene: TRBV7-6
CDR3 protein: ASNFGAGELF; J gene: TRBJ2-2; V gene: TRBV7-2
CDR3 protein: ASSRRTGRTTEAF; J gene: TRBJ1-1; V gene: TRBV5-6
CDR3 protein: ASSPGGSSGDYNEQF; J gene: TRBJ2-1; V gene: TRBV11-3
CDR3 protein: ASSLRAGGYEQY; J gene: TRBJ2-7; V gene: TRBV7-9
CDR3 protein: AISERLAGVYNEQF; J gene: TRBJ2-1; V gene: TRBV10-3
CDR3 protein: ASSTRPPGSGYT; J gene: TRBJ1-2; V gene: TRBV7-2
CDR3 protein: ASSLALTRTYNEQF; J gene: TRBJ2-1; V gene: TRBV5-1
CDR3 protein: ASRHDSQTEAF; J gene: TRBJ1-1; V gene: TRBV7-9
CDR3 protein: ASSLGGIETQY; J gene: TRBJ2-5; V gene: TRBV28
CDR3 protein: ASPPPGAN; J gene: TRBJ2-3; V gene: TRBV25-1
CDR3 protein: ASSLAGQNTEAF; J gene: TRBJ1-1; V gene: TRBV5-7
CDR3 protein: ATVAGRNEQF; J gene: TRBJ2-1; V gene: TRBV10-3
CDR3 protein: AWGPYEQY; J gene: TRBJ2-7; V gene: TRBV19
CDR3 protein: ASSLRTGHTEAF; J gene: TRBJ1-1; V gene: TRBV6-1
CDR3 protein: ASSPGERPEF; J gene: TRBJ2-1; V gene: TRBV7-8
CDR3 protein: ASIGFANTEAF; J gene: TRBJ1-1; V gene: TRBV28
CDR3 protein: ASSLTSTSYEQY; J gene: TRBJ2-7; V gene: TRBV7-3
CDR3 protein: AISEEGQNMNTEAF; J gene: TRBJ1-1; V gene: TRBV10-3
CDR3 protein: ASSAGAGTGDEKLF; J gene: TRBJ1-4; V gene: TRBV19
CDR3 protein: ASSGLGDRDYEQY; J gene: TRBJ2-7; V gene: TRBV25-1
CDR3 protein: ASSLETLQGDTQY; J gene: TRBJ2-3; V gene: TRBV7-3
CDR3 protein: AIREGQYYEQY; J gene: TRBJ2-7; V gene: TRBV10-3
CDR3 protein: ASGFAYEQY; J gene: TRBJ2-7; V gene: TRBV12-5
CDR3 protein: ASSPRDNFSNYGYT; J gene: TRBJ1-2; V gene: TRBV2